Listed below are T cell receptor beta chains from one sample, sequenced in a study of tumor and adjacent non-tumor tissue in lung cancer. Each CDR3 protein gets one entry after TCRdb re-called the multiplex PCR reads with MiXCR. The sample gives 120,000 to 150,000 distinct CDR3 sequences, approximately 72% of which show up once; about 20% is in the top ten. The specimen was lung tumor tissue. All receptors come from a man in his 60s with small cell lung cancer. CDR3s include the opening cysteine and the closing phenylalanine or tryptophan. Fields, in order: D gene, J gene, V gene, clone size, CDR3 protein, CDR3 DNA. The D gene is left open where the match is weak. Clone size is given for some rows only: seen once, a few or many times, or a class if the clone is expanded.

D: NA; J: TRBJ2-3; V: TRBV11-2; size: NA; CDR3: CVSSMTRHTDTQYF; DNA: TGTGTCAGCAGCATGACTAGGCATACAGATACGCAGTATTTT
D: TRBD1; J: TRBJ2-1; V: TRBV6-6; size: few; CDR3: CANSYPGQGAYEQFF; DNA: TGTGCCAACAGTTATCCCGGACAGGGGGCCTATGAGCAGTTCTTC
D: TRBD2; J: TRBJ2-1; V: TRBV7-3; size: NA; CDR3: CASSLDGSGLSSYNEQFF; DNA: TGTGCCAGCAGCTTAGATGGTAGCGGGTTAAGCTCCTACAATGAGCAGTTCTTC
D: TRBD2; J: TRBJ2-1; V: TRBV20-1; size: few; CDR3: CSARGTSEIEQFF; DNA: TGCAGTGCTAGGGGGACTAGCGAGATTGAGCAGTTCTTC
D: TRBD2; J: TRBJ2-1; V: TRBV10-3; size: few; CDR3: CAISPHSGREYNEQFF; DNA: TGTGCCATCAGTCCTCATAGCGGGAGGGAATACAATGAGCAGTTCTTC
D: NA; J: TRBJ2-5; V: TRBV11-2; size: NA; CDR3: CGSSLGAQETQYF; DNA: TGTGGCAGCAGCTTAGGGGCCCAAGAGACCCAGTACTTC
D: NA; J: TRBJ2-6; V: TRBV20-1; size: many; CDR3: CSAQVSGANVLTF; DNA: TGCAGTGCTCAAGTCTCTGGGGCCAACGTCCTGACTTTC
D: NA; J: TRBJ2-1; V: TRBV6-5; size: NA; CDR3: CASRLRMERGDEQFF; DNA: TGTGCCAGCAGGTTGAGAATGGAGAGGGGGGATGAGCAGTTCTTC
D: NA; J: TRBJ2-3; V: TRBV6-1; size: NA; CDR3: CASSEGGYSIDTQYF; DNA: TGTGCCAGTAGCGAGGGGGGGTATAGCATAGATACACAGTATTTT
D: TRBD2; J: TRBJ2-2; V: TRBV28; size: NA; CDR3: CDSSPLPGLATANTGELFF; DNA: TGTGACAGTAGTCCCCTACCGGGACTAGCGACAGCGAACACCGGGGAGCTGTTTTTT
D: NA; J: TRBJ2-1; V: TRBV11-1; size: NA; CDR3: CAISRGPGAVPPYGEQFF; DNA: TGTGCTATCAGCCGCGGCCCGGGGGCGGTGCCGCCCTACGGTGAGCAGTTCTTC
D: TRBD2; J: TRBJ2-2; V: TRBV20-1; size: many; CDR3: CSARDLTSGHTGELFF; DNA: TGCAGTGCTAGAGATCTAACTAGCGGGCACACCGGGGAGCTGTTTTTT
D: NA; J: TRBJ2-1; V: TRBV11-2; size: NA; CDR3: CASSLVTARSSYNEQFF; DNA: TGTGCCAGCAGCTTAGTGACAGCCCGGAGTTCCTACAATGAGCAGTTCTTC
D: TRBD1; J: TRBJ1-5; V: TRBV12-3/TRBV12-4; size: NA; CDR3: CASSLETGGYNQSQHF; DNA: TGTGCCAGCAGTCTCGAGACAGGGGGCTACAATCAGTCCCAGCATTTT
D: NA; J: TRBJ2-7; V: TRBV6-5; size: NA; CDR3: CASSYSVTYYDQYF; DNA: TGTGCCAGCAGTTACTCTGTGACATACTACGACCAGTACTTC
D: NA; J: TRBJ1-2; V: TRBV29-1; size: few; CDR3: CSVDGAGVGSSYTF; DNA: TGCAGCGTTGACGGAGCGGGAGTCGGGAGTAGCTACACCTTC
D: NA; J: TRBJ1-6; V: TRBV6-1; size: NA; CDR3: CASSEVGFWSSLHF; DNA: TGTGCCAGCAGTGAAGTGGGGTTCTGGTCATCCCTCCACTTT
D: NA; J: TRBJ2-5; V: TRBV5-8; size: NA; CDR3: CASSPPGVQGTQYF; DNA: TGTGCTAGCAGCCCCCCGGGGGTCCAAGGGACCCAGTACTTC
D: NA; J: TRBJ2-3; V: TRBV12-3/TRBV12-4; size: many; CDR3: CASSLAWARRDTQYF; DNA: TGTGCCAGCAGTTTAGCTTGGGCTAGGCGGGATACGCAGTATTTT
D: TRBD1; J: TRBJ2-2; V: TRBV4-2; size: NA; CDR3: CASSHPDREAGELFF; DNA: TGTGCCAGCAGCCATCCGGACAGGGAGGCCGGGGAACTGTTTTTT
D: NA; J: TRBJ2-3; V: TRBV6-2/TRBV6-3; size: NA; CDR3: CASSLMAEGKDTQYF; DNA: TGTGCCAGCAGTTTAATGGCAGAGGGCAAAGATACGCAGTATTTT
D: TRBD1; J: TRBJ2-1; V: TRBV7-9; size: NA; CDR3: CASSLVGQGDEQFF; DNA: TGTGCCAGCAGCTTAGTGGGACAGGGTGATGAGCAGTTCTTC
D: NA; J: TRBJ2-2; V: TRBV29-1; size: few; CDR3: CSAINGANTGELFF; DNA: TGCAGCGCTATTAACGGAGCGAATACCGGGGAGCTGTTTTTT
D: NA; J: TRBJ1-5; V: TRBV6-2/TRBV6-3; size: many; CDR3: CASRRTGPNQPQHF; DNA: TGTGCCAGCAGGAGAACAGGGCCCAATCAGCCCCAGCATTTT
D: NA; J: TRBJ1-2; V: TRBV4-1; size: NA; CDR3: CASSQDYRDDYGYTF; DNA: TGCGCCAGCAGCCAAGATTACAGGGATGACTATGGCTACACCTTC
D: NA; J: TRBJ2-2; V: TRBV20-1; size: NA; CDR3: CSAREFHRAATGELFF; DNA: TGCAGTGCTAGAGAGTTCCACAGGGCTGCCACCGGGGAACTGTTTTTT
D: NA; J: TRBJ2-3; V: TRBV4-1; size: NA; CDR3: CASNRGRRWTSTDTQYF; DNA: TGCGCCAGCAACCGCGGGCGCAGGTGGACTAGCACAGATACGCAGTATTTT
D: TRBD2; J: TRBJ2-3; V: TRBV20-1; size: NA; CDR3: CSARVPGLAGADTHYF; DNA: TGCAGTGCTAGAGTTCCGGGACTAGCGGGAGCAGATACGCATTATTTT
D: NA; J: TRBJ2-7; V: TRBV11-2; size: NA; CDR3: CASSLDAGVSYEQYF; DNA: TGTGCCAGCAGCTTAGATGCGGGCGTCTCCTACGAGCAGTACTTC
D: TRBD1; J: TRBJ1-5; V: TRBV6-6; size: NA; CDR3: CASRLGQGGLQPQHF; DNA: TGTGCCAGCAGACTTGGACAGGGTGGGTTGCAGCCCCAGCATTTT
D: TRBD1; J: TRBJ1-6; V: TRBV4-1; size: NA; CDR3: CASSPGTGGYSPPHF; DNA: TGCGCCAGCAGCCCCGGGACAGGGGGTTATTCACCCCCCCACTTT
D: NA; J: TRBJ2-1; V: TRBV11-2; size: NA; CDR3: CVSSFELNDEQFF; DNA: TGTGTCAGCAGCTTCGAGCTCAACGATGAGCAGTTCTTC
D: NA; J: TRBJ2-5; V: TRBV12-3/TRBV12-4; size: few; CDR3: CAGPSGEKETQYF; DNA: TGTGCCGGTCCCTCCGGGGAGAAAGAGACCCAGTACTTC
D: NA; J: TRBJ2-1; V: TRBV29-1; size: NA; CDR3: CSVDSRPINEQFF; DNA: TGCAGCGTTGACAGTCGTCCGATCAATGAGCAGTTCTTC
D: NA; J: TRBJ2-5; V: TRBV10-3; size: NA; CDR3: CAISGGTGGLEIQYF; DNA: TGTGCCATCAGTGGCGGGACGGGGGGCTTAGAGATCCAGTACTTC
D: NA; J: TRBJ2-3; V: TRBV20-1; size: NA; CDR3: CSARTPGSYMQYF; DNA: TGCAGTGCTAGAACTCCGGGGAGTTATATGCAGTATTTT
D: NA; J: TRBJ2-7; V: TRBV29-1; size: NA; CDR3: CSADRGSVYEQYF; DNA: TGCAGCGCCGATAGAGGGAGTGTGTACGAGCAGTACTTC
D: NA; J: TRBJ2-2; V: TRBV20-1; size: NA; CDR3: CSVRDRGMSLALFF; DNA: TGCAGTGTTAGAGACCGGGGCATGTCTTTGGCGCTGTTTTTT
D: TRBD1; J: TRBJ1-1; V: TRBV28; size: once; CDR3: CASSSAGQGALFNSAAFF; DNA: TGTGCCAGCAGTTCGGCCGGACAGGGGGCCTTGTTCAACAGTGCAGCTTTCTTT
D: TRBD1; J: TRBJ2-1; V: TRBV29-1; size: NA; CDR3: CSVNRGPYNDQFF; DNA: TGCAGCGTCAACAGGGGGCCTTACAATGACCAGTTCTTC
D: NA; J: TRBJ2-3; V: TRBV6-2/TRBV6-3; size: NA; CDR3: CASSTGSGETDTQYF; DNA: TGTGCCAGCAGTACGGGTTCGGGAGAAACAGATACGCAGTATTTT
D: NA; J: TRBJ2-2; V: TRBV4-1; size: few; CDR3: CASSQDRGFSEAGELFF; DNA: TGCGCCAGCAGCCAAGATCGGGGGTTCAGCGAAGCCGGGGAGCTGTTTTTT